This T cell receptor beta chain was documented in a study of regulatory T cells in long-lasting Graves disease. Study in general: Positive TSH receptor antibodies alongside over 5 years of antithyroid drugs were what marked Graves' disease as persistent.

The germline CDR1 and CDR2 sequences are SGHAT and FQNNGV. Trimming took off 4 bases at V and 2 bases at J, with 20 bases between the two ends. This CDR3 is 17 amino acids long. Time point: persistent/refractory GD, antithyroid drugs over 5 years with positive TRAb. TCR sequences were obtained from RNA taken from PBMCs. This clonotype came up many times. Antigen: not known. The TCR beta library used iRepertoire HTBI primers with Arm-PCR amplification of CDR3. TCRdb called the multiplex PCR reads again in MiXCR, with one record for every CDR3 protein. In the table there are about 470,000 distinct CDR3 sequences, approximately 21% of which are singletons. General study results and limits: TCR diversity was lower in persistent Graves' patients (versus newly diagnosed ones).

Here the sequenced sample was peripheral blood mononuclear cells (PBMCs), taken when the disease was refractory, from a patient treated with antithyroid drugs. The clonotype comes from a female donor with Graves disease. The chain employs TRBV11-2 and TRBJ1-2; D is undetermined. Here the CDR3 reads CASSYTHLDGGNYGYTF. Here the CDR3 DNA reads TGTGCCAGCAGCTACACCCACCTTGACGGCGGAAACTATGGCTACACCTTC.